A selection of T cell receptor beta chains follows, all from one sample in a study of T cell repertoires in cytomegalovirus infection. TCRdb itself ran the reads through MiXCR, one entry per CDR3 protein. The sample lists some 700,000 distinct CDR3 sequences; roughly 36% were seen once. Sequenced material: PBMCs. These receptors were collected from a human donor in good health (CMV status not recorded). Some clones in this sample may be carry-over from other donors' samples. CDR3s include the opening cysteine and the closing phenylalanine or tryptophan. Each record gives: J gene, V gene, clone size, D gene, CDR3 length, CDR3 protein, CDR3 DNA. A D gene is named only where the DNA matches it firmly. Rows give clone size only sometimes, using once, few, many, or a class for an expanded clone.

TRBJ1-6 TRBV28 few TRBD1 13 CASSRQGRSPLHF TGTGCCAGCAGTCGACAGGGGAGGTCACCCCTCCACTTT
TRBJ1-5 TRBV20-1 . . 15 CSATRQISSNQPQHF TGCAGTGCTACCCGGCAGATTTCTAGCAATCAGCCCCAGCATTTT
TRBJ2-1 TRBV12-3/TRBV12-4 once TRBD1 12 CASSFPGTVQFF TGTGCCAGCAGTTTCCCTGGGACAGTGCAGTTCTTC
TRBJ1-3 TRBV4-2 . . 18 CASSQAIAQDASGNTIYF TGTGCCAGCAGCCAAGCCATCGCACAGGACGCCTCTGGAAACACCATATATTTT
TRBJ2-1 TRBV7-2 . TRBD2 20 CASSSYPGLAGVRDYNEQFF TGTGCCAGCAGCTCCTATCCGGGACTAGCGGGAGTCCGAGACTACAATGAGCAGTTCTTC
TRBJ1-4 TRBV7-6 many . 14 CASSLVGRVEKLFF TGTGCCAGCAGCTTGGTAGGGCGGGTGGAGAAACTGTTTTTT
TRBJ2-7 TRBV29-1 few . 14 CSVEWQGQGYEQYF TGCAGCGTTGAGTGGCAGGGACAAGGCTACGAGCAGTACTTC
TRBJ2-3 TRBV12-3/TRBV12-4 few . 12 CASKPSTDTQYF TGTGCCAGCAAGCCTAGCACAGATACGCAGTATTTT
TRBJ2-1 TRBV24-1 . TRBD2 16 CATSDVSSGGGNEQFF TGTGCCACCAGTGATGTGTCTAGCGGGGGTGGCAATGAGCAGTTCTTC
TRBJ1-1 TRBV7-8 . . 15 CASSSYRSTEGRAFF TGTGCCAGCAGCTCCTACAGGTCGACAGAGGGACGAGCTTTCTTT